These 21 T cell receptor beta chains were sequenced from one sample in a study of T cells in Graves' hyperthyroidism and ophthalmopathy. RNA transcripts gave rise to amplified TCR beta CDR3 regions. With the HTBI primer set, the TCR CDR3 went through a first round of RT-PCR. MiXCR was run by TCRdb on the multiplex PCR reads, yielding one entry per CDR3 protein. Found here are more than 350,000 distinct CDR3 sequences, about 14% of them singletons; the top ten hold around a fifth. The sequenced sample consisted of blood. The origin of the receptors is a woman aged 30 to 39 with Graves' ophthalmopathy.

This clonotype was seen many times. The rearrangement uses TRBV12-5 and TRBJ2-7; tentatively, D is TRBD1 (7 bases). Trimming pared 1 base from V and 12 bases from J, leaving 16 bases between. CDR1 and CDR2 from the germline V gene are LGHNT and FRNRAP. The CDR3 runs 13 residues. CDR3 in DNA: TGTGCTAGTGGTTTGGGACAGGGACTTTCTCGGTACTTC. Protein: CASGLGQGLSRYF.

The chain is built from TRBV4-2 and TRBJ1-3; no clear D gene. The CDR3 loop spans 16 amino acids. V was cut by 1 base and J by 0 bases, with 10 bases left in between. Germline values: CDR1 LGHNA, CDR2 YNFKEQ. Here the CDR3 DNA reads TGTGCCAGCAGCCAAGCTCAAGGGCTCTCTGGAAACACCATATATTTT. Translating it yields CASSQAQGLSGNTIYF.

Details on this clonotype: A single base separates this from a much larger clone, so it may be a read error. Here the CDR3 DNA reads TGTGCCAGCAGTCCGCCTAAAGGGCCAGTTCGTGGAACCACCATATATTTT. As protein: CASSPPKGPVRGTTIYF. The V and J genes are TRBV12-3 or TRBV12-4 and TRBJ1-3; no firm D call. The CDR3 loop spans 17 amino acids.

At least ten counts were recorded for this clonotype. The chain couples TRBV6-1 to TRBJ2-3; 8 bases line up with TRBD2. The CDR3 length is 16 residues. The germline gives CDR1 MNHNS, CDR2 SASEGT. With 5 bases clipped from V and 5 bases from J, the junction kept 12 bases outside the gene matches. The CDR3 nucleotides are TGTGCCAGCAGTTCTCCCGGACTAGCCCTGGAAGATACGCAGTATTTT. Translation: CASSSPGLALEDTQYF.

This clonotype was seen a handful of times. The chain carries TRBV20-1 and TRBJ2-2, with a weak D call TRBD2 (7 bases). This CDR3 has 16 residues. Trimming shortened V by 0 bases and J by 4 bases, and 15 bases separated the two germline ends. Germline lookup yields CDR1 DFQATT and CDR2 SNEGSKA (reference sequence). The CDR3: CSARDLAGAFTGELFF. The CDR3 DNA is TGCAGTGCTAGAGATTTGGCGGGGGCCTTCACCGGGGAGCTGTTTTTT.

With regard to this clonotype: This may stem from a read error, because a much larger clone lies one nucleotide away. The genes are TRBV2 and TRBJ2-5; D gene uncertain. From germline, CDR1 is SNHLY and CDR2 FYNNEI. Deletions cut 5 bases from V and 4 bases from J, with 8 bases between. The CDR3 has 12 amino acids. The DNA of the CDR3 is TGTGCCAGCAGTTCTGTCCGAGAGACCCAGTACTTC. It specifies CASSSVRETQYF.

This clonotype was observed many times. The rearrangement links TRBV7-8 to TRBJ1-5, with D unresolved. The CDR3 loop spans 16 amino acids. Per the germline V gene, CDR1 is SGHVS and CDR2 is FQNEAQ. The germline V and J ends were trimmed by 2 bases and 0 bases, with 11 bases remaining between them. The CDR3 here is CASSLLHRDSNQPQHF. In nucleotides, the CDR3 is TGTGCCAGCAGCTTATTACACCGGGATAGCAATCAGCCCCAGCATTTT.

This clonotype was observed at least ten times. The CDR3 here is CASSQDGPGYSTDTQYF. CDR3 coding DNA: TGTGCCAGCAGCCAAGATGGACCAGGGTACAGCACAGATACGCAGTATTTT. The V and J genes are TRBV3-1 and TRBJ2-3, with D perhaps matching TRBD1 (5 bases). This CDR3 is 17 amino acids long. Germline V gives CDR1 LGHDT, CDR2 YNNKEL (reference sequence). Trimming stripped 0 bases from V and 0 bases from J, with 13 bases between.

This clonotype was seen only a few times. V is TRBV20-1 and J is TRBJ1-5; weak D call: TRBD1 (5 bases). The CDR3 spans 12 residues. In germline, CDR1 is DFQATT, CDR2 SNEGSKA (reference sequence). In nucleotides, the CDR3 is TGCAGGGGAGACAGCGGCAATCAGCCCCAGCATTTT. This encodes CRGDSGNQPQHF.

This clonotype was seen ten or more times. The V gene is TRBV12-3 or TRBV12-4, the J gene TRBJ1-2; D is perhaps TRBD1 (6 bases). V lost 2 bases to trimming and J lost 1 base, with 14 bases between them. CDR3 length: 16 residues. For the CDR3, the DNA is TGTGCCAGCAGTTTAAGGCCAGGGGACCTTAACTATGGCTACACCTTC. This sequence encodes CASSLRPGDLNYGYTF.

In this sample, this clonotype turned up many times. The V call is TRBV7-9, the J call TRBJ2-1; 8 nucleotides agree with TRBD2. The CDR3 consists of 19 residues. Germline loops: CDR1 SEHNR, CDR2 FQNEAQ (reference sequence). The trim removed 1 base at V and 0 bases at J, leaving 11 bases unmatched. Here the CDR3 reads CASSLVGLAGESSYNEQFF. CDR3 bases: TGTGCCAGCAGCTTAGTAGGCCTAGCGGGTGAAAGCTCCTACAATGAGCAGTTCTTC.

To note about this clonotype: A single base separates this from a much larger clone, so it may be a read error. The chain links TRBV4-2 to TRBJ2-5, with D possibly matching TRBD2 (5 bases). Germline V gene data show CDR1 as LGHNA and CDR2 as YNFKEQ. V dropped 1 base and J dropped 7 bases, with 10 bases sitting between them. This CDR3 is 13 amino acids long. CDR3 sequence reads: CASSQGGSGTQYF. CDR3 sequence (DNA): TGTGCCAGCAGCCAAGGAGGCAGCGGGACCCAGTACTTC.

This clonotype was found many times. The V call is TRBV7-9, the J call TRBJ2-4; D is possibly TRBD1 (5 bases). CDR1 is SEHNR and CDR2 is FQNEAQ in the germline V gene (reference sequence). The ends were cut back, 2 bases at V and 1 base at J, with 15 bases in the middle. The CDR3 length is 17 residues. This chain's CDR3 is CASSLHQAGLAKNIQYF. CDR3 nucleotides: TGTGCCAGCAGCTTACATCAGGCAGGGCTCGCCAAAAACATTCAGTACTTC.

This clonotype was seen repeatedly, ten times or more. The J gene is TRBJ2-7, the V gene TRBV6-1; no clear D. Germline loops: CDR1 MNHNS, CDR2 SASEGT. With 6 bases removed from V and 2 bases from J, the gap between germline ends came to 20 bases. This CDR3 comprises 16 residues. The CDR3 spells CASSPGRGPTPYEQYF. The DNA of the CDR3 is TGTGCCAGCAGCCCTGGAAGAGGACCCACCCCCTACGAGCAGTACTTC.

This clonotype was detected many times. This chain connects TRBV5-1 to TRBJ2-1; TRBD1 matches at 7 bases. This CDR3 has 17 residues. V was clipped by 4 bases and J by 0 bases; unmatched bases: 10. Germline V gene data show CDR1 as SGHRS and CDR2 as YFSETQ. This chain's CDR3 is CASSGGRDSRSYNEQFF. DNA of the CDR3: TGCGCCAGCAGCGGAGGAAGGGACAGCCGCTCCTACAATGAGCAGTTCTTC.

This clonotype was found many times. The chain joins TRBV7-9 to TRBJ2-1, with D possibly TRBD1 on 6 matching bases. Looked up from germline, CDR1 is SEHNR and CDR2 is FQNEAQ (reference sequence). Trimming took 4 bases from V and 10 from J, leaving 14 bases between them. This CDR3 has 13 residues. The CDR3 DNA follows: TGTGCCAGCAGCTCAAACAGGGAAACCGAGCAGTTCTTC. Amino acids: CASSSNRETEQFF.

In this sample, this clonotype turned up many times. This sequence joins TRBV7-2 and TRBJ2-7; no firm D call. Deletions cut 0 bases from V and 3 bases from J, with 24 bases between. Per the germline V gene, CDR1 is SGHTA and CDR2 is FQGNSA. This CDR3 has 19 residues. The CDR3 is CASSLAMTLRTSHYYEQYF. For the CDR3, the DNA is TGTGCCAGCAGCTTAGCGATGACATTAAGAACGTCTCACTACTACGAGCAGTACTTC.

This clonotype was observed at least ten times. The chain has TRBV11-3 and TRBJ2-1, with D unresolved. Germline V gene lookup returns CDR1 SGHNT and CDR2 YENEEA. The CDR3 covers 12 residues. V was clipped by 0 bases and J by 8 bases, with 5 bases between them. The CDR3: CASSLDGYEQFF. CDR3 DNA sequence: TGTGCCAGCAGCTTAGATGGGTATGAGCAGTTCTTC.

There are many counts of this clonotype. The chain links TRBV7-9 to TRBJ2-3; D unresolved. The CDR3 contains 13 residues. Germline CDR1 is SEHNR and CDR2 is FQNEAQ (reference sequence). Trimming took off 3 bases at V and 1 base at J, with 5 bases between the two ends. DNA of the CDR3: TGTGCCAGCAGCTTTGGGCGCACAGATACGCAGTATTTT. This translates into CASSFGRTDTQYF.

This clonotype was detected only a few times. Sequence at one end of the junction differs from germline and may be a read error. The V call is TRBV10-1, the J call TRBJ2-1, with 9 bases fitting TRBD2. The CDR3 spans 16 residues. Germline loops: CDR1 WNHNN, CDR2 SYGVQD (reference sequence). CDR3 sequence (DNA): TGCGCCAGCAGTGATACCCTAGCGGGGACCTACAGTGAGCAGTTCTTC. As protein: CASSDTLAGTYSEQFF.

This chain connects TRBV28 to TRBJ1-5; 8 bases are a match to TRBD1. This CDR3 region has 14 residues. The germline V gene has CDR1 MDHEN and CDR2 SYDVKM. V lost 2 bases to trimming and J lost 6 bases; unmatched junction nucleotides: 3. As DNA, the CDR3 is TGTGCCAGCAGTTTACGGACAGGGACTCAGCCCCAGCATTTT. Translation gives CASSLRTGTQPQHF. Filled out from reference TRBV28 and TRBJ1-5, the complete variable domain reads DVKVTQSSRYLVKRTGEKVFLECVQDMDHENMFWYRQDPGLGLRLIYFSYDVKMKEKGDIPEGYSVSREKKERFSLILESASTNQTSMYLCASSLRTGTQPQHFGDGTRLSIL.